The sequence of this T cell receptor (beta chain) was determined in a study of T cells in Graves' hyperthyroidism and ophthalmopathy. Amplification of TCR beta CDR3 regions was performed using RNA transcripts as template. The TCR CDR3 was amplified in a first-round RT-PCR using the HTBI primer set. TCRdb used MiXCR to reprocess the multiplex PCR reads, holding one entry per CDR3 protein. The table lists about 700,000 distinct CDR3 sequences, less than 15% of them singletons. Using around 10 ml of fresh peripheral blood, PBMCs were prepared. Per germline, CDR1 LNHDA and CDR2 SQIVND (reference sequence). This CDR3 has 15 residues. The ends lost 4 bases at V and 3 bases at J; junction bases unmatched: 4.

Sequenced material: blood. The receptor was derived from a woman younger than 35 with Graves' hyperthyroidism. The chain employs TRBV19 and TRBJ2-7, with TRBD2 matching 12 bases. Written as DNA, the CDR3 is TGTGCCAGTAGTACCCGGACTAGCGGGAACTACGAGCAGTACTTC. As protein: CASSTRTSGNYEQYF.